Presented here are 18 T cell receptor beta chains from one specimen sequenced in a study of cytomegalovirus exposure and HLA in healthy donors. The PCR used 60 Vbeta and 13 Jbeta primers. Using immunoSEQ multiplex PCR, the repertoire was profiled, and TCRdb retains in-frame clones only, with some absent. The sample consists of 100,000 or so clones, 70% to 80% of them appearing once. The sample consisted of PBMCs. These receptors all stem from a man aged 30 to 45 in good health and CMV-seronegative.

V is TRBV2 and J is TRBJ2-7, with 8 bases matching TRBD1. Trimming cost V 5 bases and J 2 bases; bases outside gene matches: 8. This CDR3 is built from 15 residues. Germline loops: CDR1 SNHLY, CDR2 FYNNEI. CDR3 nucleotide sequence: TGTGCCAGCAGTTCGGGACAGGAAATAACCTACGAGCAGTACTTC. This codes for CASSSGQEITYEQYF.

The chain links TRBV27 to TRBJ1-3, with D possibly being TRBD1 (5 bases). Looked up from germline, CDR1 is MNHEY and CDR2 is SMNVEV (reference sequence). Deletions cut 8 bases from V and 0 bases from J, with 20 bases between. CDR3 length: 17 amino acids. DNA for the CDR3: TGTGCCAGCCACAGACAACTCGACAGTATCTCTGGAAACACCATATATTTT. Its translation: CASHRQLDSISGNTIYF.

The V and J genes are TRBV2 and TRBJ2-7; 7 nucleotides match TRBD1. Germline CDR1 SNHLY, CDR2 FYNNEI. The CDR3 covers 15 residues. With 6 bases clipped from V and 7 bases from J, the junction kept 15 bases outside the gene matches. The DNA for the CDR3 is TGTGCCAGCAGGGTCACAGGGGTGGGAGTTTTAGAGCAGTACTTC. Amino acid sequence: CASRVTGVGVLEQYF.

The V call is TRBV11-2, the J call TRBJ1-2; the D gene is possibly TRBD1 (5 bases). CDR1 is SGHAT, CDR2 FQNNGV, per germline. The V and J ends lost 5 bases and 8 bases respectively, with 12 bases between them. The CDR3 is 12 residues long. The CDR3: CASSPGVGGYTF. CDR3 DNA sequence: TGTGCCAGCAGCCCGGGGGTCGGAGGCTACACCTTC.

This chain connects TRBV9 to TRBJ2-7, with 9 bases identical to TRBD1. The length of the CDR3 is 14 residues. Germline trimming cut 3 bases from V and 2 bases from J; bases unmatched to any gene: 3. In germline, CDR1 is SGDLS, CDR2 YYNGEE. DNA of the CDR3: TGTGCCAGCAGCGCTGGGACAGGGCCCTACGAGCAGTACTTC. Its translation: CASSAGTGPYEQYF.

The chain couples TRBV13 to TRBJ1-5, with D hard to call. V was clipped by 3 bases and J by 2 bases, with 5 bases between them. Germline CDR1 reads PRHDT; CDR2 reads FYEKMQ (reference sequence). The CDR3 is 13 amino acids. The CDR3 spells CASSLAGNQPQHF. In DNA form, the CDR3 reads TGTGCCAGCAGCTTGGCGGGCAATCAGCCCCAGCATTTT. Combining the CDR3 with reference TRBV13 and TRBJ1-5 gives the whole variable domain AAGVIQSPRHLIKEKRETATLKCYPIPRHDTVYWYQQGPGQDPQFLISFYEKMQSDKGSIPDRFSAQQFSDYHSELNMSSLELGDSALYFCASSLAGNQPQHFGDGTRLSIL.

This chain links TRBV27 with TRBJ1-1; possible D gene TRBD1, 6 bases. The CDR3 is 14 residues long. With 3 bases removed from V and 0 bases from J, the gap between germline ends came to 8 bases. Germline-derived CDR1 and CDR2 are MNHEY and SMNVEV (reference sequence). The CDR3 is CASSFRGVNTEAFF. CDR3 coding DNA: TGTGCCAGCAGTTTCAGGGGAGTGAACACTGAAGCTTTCTTT.

V and J are TRBV28 and TRBJ2-3; 8 bases align to TRBD2. The CDR3 length is 14 residues. Germline V gives CDR1 MDHEN, CDR2 SYDVKM. V was clipped by 5 bases and J by 3 bases; unmatched bases: 4. CDR3 bases: TGTGCCAGCAGTCCCCCTAGCGGGACAGATACGCAGTATTTT. Amino acids: CASSPPSGTDTQYF. Full variable domain (rest looked up from reference TRBV28 and TRBJ2-3): DVKVTQSSRYLVKRTGEKVFLECVQDMDHENMFWYRQDPGLGLRLIYFSYDVKMKEKGDIPEGYSVSREKKERFSLILESASTNQTSMYLCASSPPSGTDTQYFGPGTRLTVL.

The chain is built from TRBV6-5 and TRBJ1-1, with 7 bases that match TRBD1. Germline CDR1 reads MNHEY; CDR2 reads SVGAGI. The CDR3 covers 15 residues. The trim removed 5 bases at V and 3 bases at J, leaving 9 bases unmatched. CDR3 sequence: CASSPTGVRDTEAFF. The CDR3 DNA sequence: TGTGCCAGCAGTCCCACAGGGGTGAGGGACACTGAAGCTTTCTTT.

The chain is built from TRBV15 and TRBJ2-3; D is ambiguous. Deletions cut 1 base from V and 2 bases from J, with 7 bases between. The CDR3 sequence is 14 residues long. The germline V gene has CDR1 LNHNV and CDR2 YYDKDF (reference sequence). The CDR3 DNA is TGTGCCACCAGCAGAGCAGCGTACACAGATACGCAGTATTTT. It translates to CATSRAAYTDTQYF. Based on the CDR3 plus reference TRBV15 and TRBJ2-3, the full variable domain is DAMVIQNPRYQVTQFGKPVTLSCSQTLNHNVMYWYQQKSSQAPKLLFHYYDKDFNNEADTPDNFQSRRPNTSFCFLDIRSPGLGDTAMYLCATSRAAYTDTQYFGPGTRLTVL.

Concerning this clone: The germline gene is not matched at one end of the junction; a read error may be the cause. The chain joins TRBV7-9 to TRBJ2-7; TRBD2 agrees at 10 bases. The CDR3 is 14 residues long. The germline V gene has CDR1 SEHNR and CDR2 FQNEAQ (reference sequence). CDR3 in amino acids: CSSKPSGSSYEQYF. CDR3 DNA sequence: TGTTCCAGCAAGCCTAGCGGGAGCTCCTACGAGCAGTACTTC.

This clone was recorded only once. One end of the junction does not line up with germline, which may come from a read error. The V call is TRBV14, the J call TRBJ2-2; D possibly uses TRBD1 or TRBD2 (6 bases each). There are 16 residues in the CDR3. Per the germline V gene, CDR1 is SGHDN and CDR2 is FVKESK. The CDR3 spells CASNQGGHRNTGELFF. The CDR3 DNA reads as TGTGCCAGCAACCAAGGGGGGCACCGTAACACCGGGGAGCTGTTTTTT.

This chain uses TRBV19 with TRBJ1-4, with D uncertain. With 7 bases removed from V and 1 base from J, the gap between germline ends came to 10 bases. The CDR3 is 14 amino acids. Germline V gene lookup returns CDR1 LNHDA and CDR2 SQIVND (reference sequence). CDR3 loop: CASTSEQTNEKLFF. The CDR3 nucleotides read TGTGCCAGTACGTCCGAACAAACTAATGAAAAACTGTTTTTT.

This clone occurred a few times. Here the CDR3 DNA reads TGTGCCAGAAGCTTGGCCCCCGGGACAGGGGAATCCTACGAGCAGTACTTC. Protein product: CARSLAPGTGESYEQYF. This sequence joins TRBV5-3 and TRBJ2-7, with 10 bases lining up with TRBD1. TRBV5-3 is sorted into the ORF group, with uncertain function. J lost 1 base, V lost 0 bases, and 7 bases had no gene match. This CDR3 contains 17 residues.

The chain uses TRBV7-7 and TRBJ2-3; D is unresolved. The CDR3 sequence is 15 residues long. The germline V and J ends were trimmed by 1 base and 1 base, with 9 bases remaining between them. The germline V gene has CDR1 SSHAT and CDR2 FNYEAQ (reference sequence). The CDR3 here is CASSLGGIRTDTQYF. The CDR3 DNA reads as TGTGCCAGCAGCTTAGGCGGTATTCGCACAGATACGCAGTATTTT.

On this clone: Germline and junction disagree at one end, which may indicate a read error. The rearrangement links TRBV27 to TRBJ1-5, with TRBD1 identical over 10 bases. In germline, CDR1 is MNHEY, CDR2 SMNVEV (reference sequence). The CDR3 is 15 residues long. The CDR3 sequence is CASSLSRDRGQPQHF. CDR3 DNA sequence: TGTGCCAGCAGCTTATCCCGGGACAGGGGTCAGCCCCAGCATTTT.

This clone was detected once. V gene TRBV11-2 combines with J gene TRBJ1-2; perhaps TRBD1 as D (6 bases). This CDR3 contains 14 residues. Trimming pared 2 bases from V and 1 base from J, leaving 8 bases between. Germline V gives CDR1 SGHAT, CDR2 FQNNGV. The CDR3, as DNA: TGTGCCAGCAGCTTAACGGACAGTAACTATGGCTACACCTTC. It is translated as CASSLTDSNYGYTF.

This sequence joins TRBV5-6 and TRBJ2-5; 8 bases line up with TRBD2. The V and J ends lost 1 base and 4 bases, in that order; junction bases with no gene match: 6. Looked up from germline, CDR1 is SGHDT and CDR2 is YYEEEE. The CDR3 consists of 15 residues. The CDR3 region has the DNA TGTGCCAGCAGCTTGACTAGCGGCGCCTCAGAGACCCAGTACTTC. It specifies CASSLTSGASETQYF.